These 15 T cell receptor beta chains were all obtained from the same sample, sequenced in a study of shared clonotypes between healthy human individuals. Only in-frame clones appear in the TCRdb table, and some are missing; sequencing was by immunoSEQ multiplex PCR. The sample lists millions of clones; more than 90% were seen once. Specimen: naive CD4+ T cells sorted from blood. Subset defined: CD45RA+ positively selected. The origin of the receptors is a man aged 18 to 35 in good health.

The rearrangement links TRBV6-1 to TRBJ2-7; 8 nucleotides line up with TRBD1. J gave up 0 bases and V 2 bases, and 3 bases lay outside the gene matches. Germline V gene data show CDR1 as MNHNS and CDR2 as SASEGT. The CDR3 loop spans 15 amino acids. This chain's CDR3 is CASSESGTGSYEQYF. The DNA of the CDR3 is TGTGCCAGCAGTGAATCTGGGACAGGCTCCTACGAGCAGTACTTC.

The chain joins TRBV5-1 to TRBJ1-2; unclear D gene. V was pared by 1 base and J by 6 bases, with 13 bases between. The CDR3 totals 14 residues. The germline CDR1 and CDR2 sequences are SGHRS and YFSETQ. The CDR3 nucleotides read TGCGCCAGCAGCTTGCCGGACGGTTGGAATGGCTACACCTTC. It specifies CASSLPDGWNGYTF. Together with reference TRBV5-1 and TRBJ1-2, the CDR3 gives the full variable domain: KAGVTQTPRYLIKTRGQQVTLSCSPISGHRSVSWYQQTPGQGLQFLFEYFSETQRNKGNFPGRFSGRQFSNSRSEMNVSTLELGDSALYLCASSLPDGWNGYTFGSGTRLTVV.

Concerning this clone itself: The sample contains more than one DNA sequence encoding this CDR3. The chain carries TRBV7-3 and TRBJ2-5, with D unresolved. Germline assignment: CDR1 SGHTA and CDR2 FQGTGA. Trimming shortened V by 2 bases and J by 5 bases, and 9 bases separated the two germline ends. The CDR3 sequence is 13 residues long. DNA for the CDR3: TGTGCCAGCAGCTTAGGTCTAGGGGAGACCCAGTACTTC. Its translation is CASSLGLGETQYF.

The count of this clone is one. This CDR3 is also generated by other DNA sequences in the sample. This chain joins TRBV9 and TRBJ1-5, with D tentatively TRBD1 (5 bases). CDR3 length: 14 residues. V was cut by 2 bases and J by 1 base, with 7 bases left in between. Germline V gene data show CDR1 as SGDLS and CDR2 as YYNGEE. Here the CDR3 DNA reads TGTGCCAGCAGCGTGGGGGGGAGCAATCAGCCCCAGCATTTT. This translates into CASSVGGSNQPQHF. The entire variable domain, with the rest obtained from reference TRBV9 and TRBJ1-5, is as follows: DSGVTQTPKHLITATGQRVTLRCSPRSGDLSVYWYQQSLDQGLQFLIQYYNGEERAKGNILERFSAQQFPDLHSELNLSSLELGDSALYFCASSVGGSNQPQHFGDGTRLSIL.

As concerns this clone: Other nucleotide sequences from this sample produce the same CDR3. V usage is TRBV19 and J usage is TRBJ2-7; 12 bases agree with TRBD1. The CDR3 runs to 15 residues. J lost 3 bases, V lost 6 bases, and 6 bases had no gene match. CDR1 is LNHDA and CDR2 is SQIVND in the germline V gene (reference sequence). In nucleotides, the CDR3 is TGTGCCAGTAGGACCGGGACAGGGGGCTTCTACGAGCAGTACTTC. It translates to CASRTGTGGFYEQYF.

The gene calls are TRBV7-2 and TRBJ2-2; TRBD1 matches at 7 bases. CDR3 length: 15 residues. J lost 2 bases, V lost 4 bases, and 4 bases had no gene match. CDR1 is SGHTA, CDR2 FQGNSA, per germline. CDR3 sequence: CASSSRQGNTGELFF. The CDR3, as DNA: TGTGCCAGCAGCTCCCGACAGGGAAACACCGGGGAGCTGTTTTTT.

V and J are TRBV5-1 and TRBJ1-5, with TRBD1 matching 8 bases. CDR3 length: 16 amino acids. V shed 2 bases, J shed 3 bases, and the junction held 7 bases outside the gene matches. Germline V gene sequence: CDR1 SGHRS, CDR2 YFSETQ. CDR3 coding DNA: TGCGCCAGCAGCTTCGGTGCAGGGGGCTTCAATCAGCCCCAGCATTTT. Translating gives CASSFGAGGFNQPQHF.

The chain carries TRBV25-1 and TRBJ2-7; D not certain. The CDR3 has 13 residues. From germline, CDR1 is MGHDK and CDR2 SYGVNS. The germline V and J ends were trimmed by 1 base and 2 bases, with 6 bases remaining between them. CDR3 protein: CASSESLAYEQYF. The CDR3 region has the DNA TGTGCCAGCAGTGAATCCCTCGCCTACGAGCAGTACTTC.

V is TRBV5-1 and J is TRBJ2-1, with 7 bases identical to TRBD2. Trimming cost V 0 bases and J 15 bases; bases outside gene matches: 9. Germline V CDR1 and CDR2: SGHRS, YFSETQ. The length of the CDR3 is 13 residues. The CDR3 sequence is CASSLEVREPAFF. The CDR3 DNA reads as TGCGCCAGCAGCTTGGAAGTGCGGGAGCCCGCGTTCTTC.

J is TRBJ1-1 and V is TRBV28; D perhaps matches TRBD1 (5 bases). V lost 1 base, J lost 3 bases, and 18 bases lay in between. Per germline, CDR1 MDHEN and CDR2 SYDVKM. The CDR3 is 17 amino acids. The CDR3 reads CASSLSLGVGGYTEAFF. CDR3 nucleotides: TGTGCCAGCAGTTTATCCCTTGGCGTCGGGGGGTACACTGAAGCTTTCTTT.

The V and J genes are TRBV18 and TRBJ1-5; D is undetermined. Germline loops: CDR1 KGHSH, CDR2 LQKENI. The ends were cut back, 5 bases at V and 5 bases at J, with 16 bases in the middle. The CDR3 sequence is 15 residues long. CDR3 amino acids: CASSSLDGGYQPQHF. In DNA, the CDR3 is TGTGCCAGCTCATCCCTAGACGGCGGATATCAGCCCCAGCATTTT.

J is TRBJ1-5 and V is TRBV5-1; the D gene is possibly TRBD1 (5 bases). The V end lost 0 bases, the J end lost 4 bases, and 11 bases lay between the germline ends. CDR3 size: 15 residues. CDR1 is SGHRS, CDR2 YFSETQ, per germline. The CDR3 DNA is TGCGCCAGCAGCTTGGAGGGGTCCGAGAATCAGCCCCAGCATTTT. Its protein is CASSLEGSENQPQHF.

This chain connects TRBV5-6 to TRBJ2-7; D is possibly TRBD2 (6 bases). Per germline, CDR1 SGHDT and CDR2 YYEEEE. This CDR3 contains 14 residues. V lost 4 bases, J lost 3 bases, and 14 bases lay in between. In DNA form, the CDR3 reads TGTGCCAGCAGCCCGGGGGACGGGCTCTACGAGCAGTACTTC. It specifies CASSPGDGLYEQYF.

The V gene is TRBV7-8, the J gene TRBJ1-2; TRBD1 agrees at 8 bases. This CDR3 is 15 amino acids long. CDR1 SGHVS and CDR2 FQNEAQ come from the germline V gene. V shed 5 bases, J shed 7 bases, and the junction held 12 bases outside the gene matches. Here the CDR3 DNA reads TGTGCCAGCAGCCCCTTCGACAGGGGATGGGGTGGCTACACCTTC. Encoded protein: CASSPFDRGWGGYTF.

J is TRBJ2-7 and V is TRBV10-3; a possible D gene is TRBD1 (5 bases). Trimming stripped 2 bases from V and 2 bases from J, with 10 bases between. CDR3 length: 14 amino acids. The germline gives CDR1 ENHRY, CDR2 SYGVKD. CDR3 nucleotides: TGTGCCATCAGTGAGCATGACAGACCCTACGAGCAGTACTTC. Its translation: CAISEHDRPYEQYF.